These 28 T cell receptor beta chains originate from one sample sequenced in a study of a mutant IDH1 vaccine in newly diagnosed glioma. Time point given: week 47, end of study. It was 300 ug of mutant IDH1 20-mer peptide that made up each vaccine dose, given with topical imiquimod. Antigens for these TCRs are unknown. Clones were sequenced by immunoSEQ multiplex PCR, and TCRdb holds only the in-frame ones, with some missing. The sample has around 50,000 clones; roughly 80% are singletons. Sequencing used PBMCs, obtained from a glioma patient whose treatment included an IDH1 peptide vaccine. Receptors originate from a young woman with glioma. Some clones in this sample may be carry-over from other donors' samples.

This rearrangement joins TRBV19 to TRBJ2-4; 8 positions match TRBD1. Germline V gene lookup returns CDR1 LNHDA and CDR2 SQIVND (reference sequence). This CDR3 spans 17 amino acids. V lost 3 bases to trimming and J lost 1 base; unmatched junction nucleotides: 8. CDR3 loop: CASSIPGGRVAKNIQYF. The CDR3, as DNA: TGTGCCAGTAGTATTCCAGGGGGCCGGGTGGCCAAAAACATTCAGTACTTC.

V usage is TRBV28 and J usage is TRBJ1-3; perhaps TRBD1 as D (5 bases). Germline V lookup: CDR1 MDHEN, CDR2 SYDVKM. The CDR3 sequence is 16 residues long. V shed 4 bases and J shed 0 bases, with 13 bases lying between them. The CDR3 bases are TGTGCCAGCAGTTCCCTGGGGCGCAGCTCTGGAAACACCATATATTTT. Encoded protein: CASSSLGRSSGNTIYF.

The chain recombines TRBV11-3 with TRBJ1-2, with D possibly being TRBD1 (5 bases). The V end lost 5 bases, the J end lost 0 bases, and 10 bases lay between the germline ends. The CDR3 covers 14 residues. Germline V gene data show CDR1 as SGHNT and CDR2 as YENEEA. The chain's CDR3 is CASSPRGANYGYTF. The CDR3 nucleotides read TGTGCCAGCAGCCCCCGGGGCGCTAACTATGGCTACACCTTC.

The V and J genes are TRBV5-6 and TRBJ2-7; D not certain. The germline CDR1 and CDR2 sequences are SGHDT and YYEEEE. V dropped 3 bases and J dropped 7 bases, with 8 bases sitting between them. The CDR3 extends over 11 amino acids. Here the CDR3 reads CASSYQREQYF. As DNA, the CDR3 is TGTGCCAGCAGCTACCAAAGGGAGCAGTACTTC.

V and J are TRBV5-1 and TRBJ2-3; D gene uncertain. This CDR3 has 15 amino acids. Germline-derived CDR1 and CDR2 are SGHRS and YFSETQ. V lost 0 bases and J lost 4, with 12 bases in between. The CDR3 is CASSLGLSGADTQYF. The CDR3 nucleotides are TGCGCCAGCAGCTTGGGACTTAGTGGGGCAGATACGCAGTATTTT.

The rearrangement uses TRBV29-1 and TRBJ1-2, with D unresolved. The V gene's germline CDR1 is SQVTM and CDR2 ANQGSEA. This CDR3 comprises 13 residues. V was clipped by 7 bases and J by 5 bases, with 17 bases between them. For the CDR3, the DNA is TGCAGCGCCGACGGAGTGGGTAAATATGGCTACACCTTC. It codes for CSADGVGKYGYTF.

This chain uses TRBV18 with TRBJ2-5; no firm D call. The CDR3 sequence is 12 residues long. Germline V gene sequence: CDR1 KGHSH, CDR2 LQKENI. Trimming pared 2 bases from V and 4 bases from J, leaving 5 bases between. CDR3 sequence: CASSPTLETQYF. As DNA, the CDR3 is TGTGCCAGCTCACCAACACTAGAGACCCAGTACTTC.

The chain combines TRBV19 with TRBJ1-4; D unresolved. Deletions cut 5 bases from V and 8 bases from J, with 9 bases between. This CDR3 is 12 amino acids long. Per germline, CDR1 LNHDA and CDR2 SQIVND (reference sequence). CDR3 protein: CASSSRWEKLFF. CDR3 DNA: TGTGCCAGTAGTTCTAGATGGGAAAAACTGTTTTTT.

Only a few counts were recorded for this clone. The rearrangement links TRBV28 to TRBJ2-1; the match to TRBD2 covers 13 bases. J lost 0 bases, V lost 4 bases, and 3 bases had no gene match. This CDR3 is 17 amino acids long. Germline CDR1 reads MDHEN; CDR2 reads SYDVKM. In DNA, the CDR3 is TGTGCCAGCAGTTCCTGGACTAGCGGGAGCTCCTACAATGAGCAGTTCTTC. It specifies CASSSWTSGSSYNEQFF.

This clone occurred once. The chain uses TRBV19 and TRBJ2-7; 9 bases are shared with TRBD2. Germline V CDR1 and CDR2: LNHDA, SQIVND (reference sequence). This CDR3 comprises 15 residues. Trimming took 4 bases from V and 2 from J; bases not matched to a gene: 6. The DNA of the CDR3 is TGTGCCAGTAGTACCGGACTAGCGTCAACCTACGAGCAGTACTTC. Translated: CASSTGLASTYEQYF.

The chain recombines TRBV20-1 with TRBJ2-5, with a possible D match to TRBD2 (5 bases). The CDR3 is made up of 10 amino acids. The germline gives CDR1 DFQATT, CDR2 SNEGSKA (reference sequence). V lost 3 bases and J 9 bases, leaving 8 bases between the germline ends. The CDR3 region is CSARRGPQYF. The DNA for the CDR3 is TGCAGTGCTAGGCGCGGGCCCCAGTACTTC.

This chain links TRBV6-6 with TRBJ2-3; D perhaps matches TRBD1 (5 bases). Germline V gene lookup returns CDR1 MNHNY and CDR2 SVGAGI (reference sequence). The V end was cut by 0 bases, the J end by 3 bases, with 13 bases between. This CDR3 region has 16 residues. In nucleotides, the CDR3 is TGTGCCAGCAGTTACTCGAGCCCCCAGGGTACAGATACGCAGTATTTT. It is translated as CASSYSSPQGTDTQYF.

This chain links TRBV9 with TRBJ2-3, with D possibly being TRBD1 (6 bases). Germline V gene sequence: CDR1 SGDLS, CDR2 YYNGEE. The CDR3 runs 16 residues. The V gene lost 0 bases and the J gene lost 3 bases, with 14 bases spanning the gap. For the CDR3, the DNA is TGTGCCAGCAGCGTAGCAGGGGTGGATGGTACAGATACGCAGTATTTT. Encoded protein: CASSVAGVDGTDTQYF.

V usage is TRBV10-3 and J usage is TRBJ1-2, with D uncertain. V was trimmed by 2 bases and J by 0 bases, leaving 10 bases between them. Germline V lookup: CDR1 ENHRY, CDR2 SYGVKD. The CDR3 runs to 15 residues. This CDR3 is CAISEGFRPNYGYTF. In nucleotides, the CDR3 is TGTGCCATCAGTGAGGGTTTTCGTCCTAACTATGGCTACACCTTC.

The chain is built from TRBV5-4 and TRBJ2-7; possibly TRBD2 for D (5 bases). V lost 4 bases and J 3 bases, leaving 14 bases between the germline ends. The germline V gene encodes CDR1 SGHNT and CDR2 YYREEE (reference sequence). The CDR3 is 14 residues long. In DNA, the CDR3 is TGTGCCAGCAGCCAGGCGGGCCCGAACTACGAGCAGTACTTC. Its translation: CASSQAGPNYEQYF.

This clone was counted only a few times. This rearrangement joins TRBV9 to TRBJ1-2; D is perhaps TRBD1 (5 bases). Between the trimmed V and J ends, which lost 4 bases and 7 bases, there was a span of 11 bases. The CDR3 is 12 amino acids. Germline CDR1 is SGDLS and CDR2 is YYNGEE. The CDR3 bases are TGTGCCAGCAGCCCCAGCCAGGGTGGCTACACCTTC. Translation: CASSPSQGGYTF.

This rearrangement joins TRBV5-1 to TRBJ2-7; 12 bases align to TRBD2. The germline V gene has CDR1 SGHRS and CDR2 YFSETQ. The junction had 1 base not matched to a gene; V was cut back by 0 bases and J by 3 bases. The CDR3 is 15 residues long. CDR3 nucleotide sequence: TGCGCCAGCAGCTTGGGGACTAGCGGGAACTACGAGCAGTACTTC. It specifies CASSLGTSGNYEQYF.

The rearrangement joins TRBV7-9 to TRBJ1-2; D may be TRBD1 (6 bases). The germline V gene has CDR1 SEHNR and CDR2 FQNEAQ (reference sequence). The CDR3 has 16 residues. Trimming left V 4 bases short and J 6 bases short, with 21 bases between. The CDR3 region is CASSYGGTRVNHGYTF. In nucleotides, the CDR3 is TGTGCCAGCAGCTACGGCGGGACAAGGGTAAACCATGGCTACACCTTC.

The chain employs TRBV30 and TRBJ2-7; D is undetermined. CDR1 GTSNPN and CDR2 SVGIG come from the germline V gene (reference sequence). Trimming removed 4 bases from V and 1 base from J, with 14 bases in between. CDR3 length: 14 amino acids. The CDR3 DNA reads as TGTGCCTGGACGGCCGGCGGATATTCCTACGAGCAGTACTTC. Translating gives CAWTAGGYSYEQYF.

The J gene is TRBJ1-2, the V gene TRBV5-4; maybe TRBD1 (6 bases). Germline V CDR1 and CDR2: SGHNT, YYREEE (reference sequence). Trimming removed 4 bases from V and 1 base from J, with 11 bases in between. The CDR3 has 14 amino acids. The CDR3 spells CASSVQGYNYGYTF. Written as DNA, the CDR3 is TGTGCCAGCAGCGTTCAGGGGTATAACTATGGCTACACCTTC.

This clone appeared a few times. The J gene is TRBJ1-1, the V gene TRBV5-1; D is unclear. Germline-derived CDR1 and CDR2 are SGHRS and YFSETQ. The length of the CDR3 is 17 residues. The V end was cut by 0 bases, the J end by 1 base, with 16 bases between. The CDR3 DNA is TGCGCCAGCAGCTTGGTCGGCCACGTAAGCCGGAACACTGAAGCTTTCTTT. This gives the protein CASSLVGHVSRNTEAFF.

The chain has TRBV19 and TRBJ2-2, with a possible D match to TRBD1 (5 bases). The CDR3 consists of 16 residues. CDR1 and CDR2 from the germline V gene are LNHDA and SQIVND (reference sequence). V lost 4 bases to trimming and J lost 2 bases, with 14 bases between them. CDR3 in DNA: TGTGCCAGTAGTACGCCGTGGCAGGGAAACACCGGGGAGCTGTTTTTT. This gives the protein CASSTPWQGNTGELFF. Full variable domain (rest looked up from reference TRBV19 and TRBJ2-2): DGGITQSPKYLFRKEGQNVTLSCEQNLNHDAMYWYRQDPGQGLRLIYYSQIVNDFQKGDIAEGYSVSREKKESFPLTVTSAQKNPTAFYLCASSTPWQGNTGELFFGEGSRLTVL.

The V and J genes are TRBV2 and TRBJ1-1, with D perhaps matching TRBD1 (6 bases). V lost 6 bases, J lost 1 base, and 9 bases lay in between. The CDR3 loop spans 13 amino acids. The germline V gene encodes CDR1 SNHLY and CDR2 FYNNEI. In DNA form, the CDR3 reads TGTGCCAGCAGCAACAGGGAGAACACTGAAGCTTTCTTT. Translated, it gives CASSNRENTEAFF.

The CDR3 DNA sequence: TGTGCCAGCAGCCCTGAGAAAAGGGTGACTGAAGCTTTCTTT. Amino acid sequence: CASSPEKRVTEAFF. This chain links TRBV9 with TRBJ1-1; D is ambiguous. V was trimmed by 4 bases and J by 5 bases, leaving 15 bases between them. The CDR3 is 14 amino acids. Germline V CDR1 and CDR2: SGDLS, YYNGEE.

The chain combines TRBV15 with TRBJ2-1; D not resolved. The CDR3 runs 14 residues. Germline lookup yields CDR1 LNHNV and CDR2 YYDKDF (reference sequence). The V gene lost 5 bases and the J gene lost 4 bases, with 12 bases spanning the gap. The DNA of the CDR3 is TGTGCCACCAGCGCCCGCCGCGGATACAATGAGCAGTTCTTC. This encodes CATSARRGYNEQFF.

V and J are TRBV7-8 and TRBJ1-2, with 9 bases identical to TRBD1. There are 15 residues in the CDR3. V shed 5 bases and J 5 bases; nucleotides not matched to a gene: 9. From germline, CDR1 is SGHVS and CDR2 FQNEAQ. CDR3 sequence: CASSHTGTGYYGYTF. CDR3 sequence (DNA): TGTGCCAGCAGCCACACCGGGACAGGGTATTATGGCTACACCTTC.

CDR3 nucleotides: TGTGCCAGCAGCGTAGCTATCCAGAGCAGAGAGACCCAGTACTTC. This translates into CASSVAIQSRETQYF. The V call is TRBV9, the J call TRBJ2-5; D call uncertain. Trimming shortened V by 0 bases and J by 4 bases, and 13 bases separated the two germline ends. Germline values: CDR1 SGDLS, CDR2 YYNGEE. The CDR3 loop spans 15 amino acids.

The V gene is TRBV28, the J gene TRBJ1-3, with D perhaps matching TRBD1 (5 bases). V lost 1 base and J 2 bases, leaving 12 bases between the germline ends. Germline CDR1 and CDR2: MDHEN and SYDVKM. The CDR3 totals 16 residues. CDR3 loop: CASSLSPGDTGNTIYF. The CDR3 DNA reads as TGTGCCAGCAGTTTATCCCCGGGGGATACTGGAAACACCATATATTTT.